This T cell receptor beta chain was found in a study of blood T cell repertoires in COVID-19. Study as a whole: Nucleic acid was either cDNA or gDNA, and it came from T cells, B-cell-depleted T cells, or PBMCs.

Libraries were prepared by immunoSEQ multiplex PCR; TCRdb keeps only in-frame clonotypes and omits some of them. The data contain fewer than 250,000 clones, approximately 80% of them singletons. The CDR3 length is 14 residues. V was cut by 6 bases and J by 1 base, with 12 bases left in between. Germline CDR1 LNHDA, CDR2 SQIVND (reference sequence). The chain employs TRBV19 and TRBJ1-1; no reliable D call. The sequenced sample was PBMCs or T cells enriched from blood (not recorded which). This TCR was recovered from a woman aged 40 to 50 with acute COVID-19. DNA for the CDR3: TGTGCCAGTAGGAGTGTCGCTACGAACACTGAAGCTTTCTTT. Translating gives CASRSVATNTEAFF.